A selection of T cell receptor beta chains follows, all from one sample in a study of metastatic and nonmetastatic thyroid tumors. TCRdb reanalyzed the PCR reads via MiXCR. Altogether about 24,000 clones are present, about 24% being singletons, with the ten largest covering 10% to 15%. Sequencing was done on a sample of tumor tissue. These receptors were collected from a male donor with papillary thyroid cancer or a benign thyroid nodule (not recorded which). Some clones in this sample may be carry-over from other donors' samples. Both conserved end residues are trimmed from each CDR3. Each record gives: J gene, V gene, CDR3 protein.

>TRBJ2-1|TRBV11-1
ANSPLSGAVGKYNEQF
>TRBJ2-3|TRBV4-1
ASSQAGGVDTQY
>TRBJ2-3|TRBV27
ASSSPRTRTDTQY
>TRBJ2-7|TRBV4-1
ASSQEGKSGYEQY
>TRBJ2-7|TRBV6-1
ASTMTGEAYEQY
>TRBJ2-2|TRBV24-1
ATSDSETNPWELF
>TRBJ2-7|TRBV5-8
ASSCRVVGSYEQY
>TRBJ1-2|TRBV6-2/TRBV6-3
ASSYTTGDAGYT
>TRBJ2-7|TRBV6-2/TRBV6-3
ASSRNSYEQY
>TRBJ1-1|TRBV7-9
ASSLAGGAYTEAF
>TRBJ1-2|TRBV28
ASRTGYGYT
>TRBJ2-7|TRBV11-2
ASSEHYEQY
>TRBJ2-3|TRBV6-1
SSSVTAGSVTDTQY
>TRBJ2-1|TRBV6-2/TRBV6-3
SSSYVAVGEDEQF